A single sample gave rise to the 31 T cell receptor beta chains below, sequenced in a study of CD8+ T cells in alopecia areata. As the sequencing template, cDNA was produced by extracting RNA and reverse transcribing it. Profiled with immunoSEQ multiplex PCR; TCRdb holds only in-frame clones, not every one. The data hold fewer than 200,000 clones, with around three fifths observed a single time. Described treatment: oral pan-JAK inhibitor, 5-10 mg twice daily. The sample was CD4+ T cells sorted from blood, taken at week 24, from a patient treated with tofacitinib. All receptors derive from a human donor with alopecia areata.

The genes are TRBV5-8 and TRBJ2-5, with D perhaps TRBD1 (5 bases). The CDR3 sequence is 15 residues long. The germline CDR1 and CDR2 sequences are SGHTS and YDEGEE. The V gene lost 3 bases and the J gene lost 0 bases, with 12 bases spanning the gap. CDR3 sequence reads: CASSSRGRDQETQYF. The CDR3 DNA sequence: TGTGCCAGCAGCTCGCGTGGCAGGGACCAAGAGACCCAGTACTTC.

The rearrangement uses TRBV4-1 and TRBJ2-7; D remains unclear. CDR1 and CDR2 from the germline V gene are MGHRA and YSYEKL. CDR3 length: 13 residues. Trimming pared 5 bases from V and 1 base from J, leaving 9 bases between. CDR3 sequence: CASSGPSSYEQYF. The CDR3 bases are TGCGCCAGCAGCGGGCCAAGTTCCTACGAGCAGTACTTC.

The J gene is TRBJ2-5, the V gene TRBV6-5; D uncertain. Trimming took off 5 bases at V and 1 base at J, with 14 bases between the two ends. Germline V gene lookup returns CDR1 MNHEY and CDR2 SVGAGI. This CDR3 is built from 15 residues. CDR3 sequence reads: CASSPRVVSQETQYF. The CDR3 nucleotides are TGTGCCAGCAGTCCACGGGTTGTCTCCCAAGAGACCCAGTACTTC.

This clone appeared a few times. This sequence joins TRBV7-2 and TRBJ1-6; D gene unclear. The V and J ends lost 1 base and 12 bases respectively, with 4 bases between them. The CDR3 is made up of 11 amino acids. Germline V gene sequence: CDR1 SGHTA, CDR2 FQGNSA. The CDR3 spells CASSLGEPLHF. CDR3 nucleotides: TGTGCCAGCAGCTTAGGTGAACCCCTCCACTTT.

This clone was counted only a few times. This chain uses TRBV21-1 with TRBJ1-2. TRBV21-1 is a known pseudogene. The CDR3 loop spans 10 amino acids. The CDR3 sequence: CAREGYGYTF. In DNA form, the CDR3 reads TGTGCCAGAGAGGGGTATGGCTACACCTTC.

DNA of the CDR3: TGTGCCATCAGTTATGAGTACGAGCAGTACTTC. It encodes CAISYEYEQYF. The chain couples TRBV10-3 to TRBJ2-7; D remains unclear. Germline CDR1 reads ENHRY; CDR2 reads SYGVKD. The CDR3 sequence is 11 residues long. V lost 5 bases and J 4 bases, leaving 6 bases between the germline ends.

V usage is TRBV7-9 and J usage is TRBJ2-7; 8 bases map to TRBD1. This CDR3 is 14 amino acids long. Germline CDR1 and CDR2: SEHNR and FQNEAQ (reference sequence). Trimming cost V 5 bases and J 4 bases; bases outside gene matches: 7. The CDR3 protein is CASSPQRQGYEQYF. The CDR3 DNA reads as TGTGCCAGCAGCCCCCAAAGACAGGGGTACGAGCAGTACTTC.

The chain has TRBV7-8 and TRBJ2-5; D is perhaps TRBD2 (5 bases). V lost 3 bases to trimming and J lost 0 bases, with 8 bases between them. Germline V gene sequence: CDR1 SGHVS, CDR2 FQNEAQ. The CDR3 length is 14 residues. The CDR3 protein is CASSFWTDQETQYF. For the CDR3, the DNA is TGTGCCAGCAGCTTCTGGACTGACCAAGAGACCCAGTACTTC.

V usage is TRBV2 and J usage is TRBJ2-3; the D gene is possibly TRBD1 (6 bases). The CDR3 loop spans 11 amino acids. CDR1 and CDR2 (germline): SNHLY, FYNNEI. The germline V and J ends were trimmed by 1 base and 14 bases, with 10 bases remaining between them. The CDR3 spells CASSEEQGAYF. The CDR3 nucleotides are TGTGCCAGCAGTGAAGAACAGGGCGCGTATTTT.

This clone turned up a few times. The gene calls are TRBV18 and TRBJ1-1; D remains ambiguous. CDR1 is KGHSH and CDR2 is LQKENI in the germline V gene. The CDR3 covers 14 residues. V was trimmed by 6 bases and J by 5 bases, leaving 16 bases between them. CDR3 coding DNA: TGTGCCAGCTCGCCTAATAAGCGGGAGACTGAAGCTTTCTTT. Translation gives CASSPNKRETEAFF.

V usage is TRBV11-2 and J usage is TRBJ1-3; D call uncertain. This CDR3 region has 16 residues. The germline gives CDR1 SGHAT, CDR2 FQNNGV. V lost 0 bases and J lost 2, with 11 bases in between. The CDR3 DNA reads TGTGCCAGCAGCTTAGAGGGCAGGACCACTGGAAACACCATATATTTT. Its protein is CASSLEGRTTGNTIYF.

This clone came up a few times. The chain has TRBV10-3 and TRBJ1-2; D is undetermined. The germline V and J ends were trimmed by 3 bases and 6 bases, with 8 bases remaining between them. Germline V CDR1 and CDR2: ENHRY, SYGVKD. CDR3 length equals 12 residues. The CDR3 here is CAISDAADGYTF. CDR3 bases: TGTGCCATCAGTGACGCGGCAGATGGCTACACCTTC.

This sequence joins TRBV7-2 and TRBJ2-3; 8 bases line up with TRBD1. In germline, CDR1 is SGHTA, CDR2 FQGNSA. Unmatched junction bases numbered 10, after V lost 4 bases and J lost 4 bases. The length of the CDR3 is 16 residues. In DNA form, the CDR3 reads TGTGCCAGCAGCTCCGGACAGGGTGTTATCGCAGATACGCAGTATTTT. The encoded protein is CASSSGQGVIADTQYF.

The genes are TRBV15 and TRBJ1-2; D ambiguous. The V end lost 0 bases, the J end lost 2 bases, and 13 bases lay between the germline ends. CDR3 size: 16 residues. Germline CDR1 LNHNV, CDR2 YYDKDF (reference sequence). Here the CDR3 reads CATSRDFHVSNYGYTF. The DNA of the CDR3 is TGTGCCACCAGCAGAGATTTCCATGTCAGCAACTATGGCTACACCTTC.

The chain combines TRBV19 with TRBJ2-1, with TRBD2 identical over 11 bases. CDR3 length: 16 amino acids. Germline V lookup: CDR1 LNHDA, CDR2 SQIVND (reference sequence). Trimming cost V 3 bases and J 4 bases; bases outside gene matches: 5. Written as DNA, the CDR3 is TGTGCCAGTAGTATTAGCGGGGGGGCCGTTTACAATGAGCAGTTCTTC. The encoded protein is CASSISGGAVYNEQFF.

This clone was counted many times. This CDR3 is CAGRGQGGTEAFF. Written as DNA, the CDR3 is TGTGCCGGTCGGGGACAGGGAGGGACTGAAGCTTTCTTT. The chain recombines TRBV2 with TRBJ1-1, with 9 bases aligning to TRBD1. Germline V CDR1 and CDR2: SNHLY, FYNNEI. J gave up 5 bases and V 11 bases, and 9 bases lay outside the gene matches. The CDR3 extends over 13 amino acids.

This clone was seen ten or more times. This sequence joins TRBV11-3 and TRBJ2-6; TRBD1 aligns across 7 bases. The germline V gene encodes CDR1 SGHNT and CDR2 YENEEA. The CDR3 consists of 20 residues. The junction had 16 bases not matched to a gene; V was cut back by 3 bases and J by 2 bases. CDR3 residues: CASSFHGTALVRPGANVLTF. CDR3 coding DNA: TGTGCCAGCAGCTTCCACGGGACAGCCCTAGTACGACCTGGGGCCAACGTCCTGACTTTC.

The genes are TRBV12-5 and TRBJ2-5; D is unclear. Germline assignment: CDR1 LGHNT and CDR2 FRNRAP. The CDR3 sequence is 11 residues long. V shed 7 bases and J shed 2 bases, with 5 bases lying between them. The CDR3 is CASAIQETQYF. Written as DNA, the CDR3 is TGTGCTAGTGCTATTCAAGAGACCCAGTACTTC.

This chain joins TRBV30 and TRBJ1-5; D is unresolved. Deletions cut 0 bases from V and 3 bases from J, with 12 bases between. This CDR3 is built from 15 residues. Germline loops: CDR1 GTSNPN, CDR2 SVGIG (reference sequence). CDR3 protein: CAWSVKGRVNQPQHF. The CDR3 DNA follows: TGTGCCTGGAGTGTGAAGGGAAGGGTCAATCAGCCCCAGCATTTT.

The chain is built from TRBV7-8 and TRBJ2-6, with a tentative D call TRBD1 (6 bases). The germline V gene encodes CDR1 SGHVS and CDR2 FQNEAQ. This CDR3 contains 17 residues. Trimming left V 5 bases short and J 0 bases short, with 14 bases between. In DNA form, the CDR3 reads TGTGCCAGCAGCAAACAGGGTGGAACCTCTGGGGCCAACGTCCTGACTTTC. Encoded protein: CASSKQGGTSGANVLTF. Full variable domain (rest looked up from reference TRBV7-8 and TRBJ2-6): GAGVSQSPRYKVAKRGQDVALRCDPISGHVSLFWYQQALGQGPEFLTYFQNEAQLDKSGLPSDRFFAERPEGSVSTLKIQRTQQEDSAVYLCASSKQGGTSGANVLTFGAGSRLTVL.

This clone was seen once. The chain has TRBV11-3 and TRBJ1-1; D is ambiguous. The CDR3 totals 14 residues. Germline CDR1 SGHNT, CDR2 YENEEA. V was pared by 5 bases and J by 1 base, with 11 bases between. This CDR3 reads CASSRHGQNTEAFF. CDR3 bases: TGTGCCAGCAGCCGCCATGGCCAGAACACTGAAGCTTTCTTT.

The chain is built from TRBV7-3 and TRBJ1-2; 7 nucleotides match TRBD1. This CDR3 is 14 amino acids long. V lost 5 bases, J lost 8 bases, and 11 bases stayed unmatched. Germline CDR1 reads SGHTA; CDR2 reads FQGTGA. CDR3 sequence (DNA): TGTGCCAGCAGCCCGTCCGCGACAGGGAGGGGCTACACCTTC. Translation gives CASSPSATGRGYTF. The full variable domain, rest sourced from reference TRBV7-3 and TRBJ1-2, is GAGVSQTPSNKVTEKGKYVELRCDPISGHTALYWYRQSLGQGPEFLIYFQGTGAADDSGLPNDRFFAVRPEGSVSTLKIQRTERGDSAVYLCASSPSATGRGYTFGSGTRLTVV.

This clone appeared a few times. This chain joins TRBV25-1 and TRBJ1-4; TRBD1 aligns across 8 bases. Germline loops: CDR1 MGHDK, CDR2 SYGVNS. The CDR3 has 14 amino acids. The V gene end was trimmed by 6 bases and the J gene end by 5 bases; junction bases not matched to a gene: 5. The CDR3 region has the DNA TGTGCCAGCAGCCAGGGGGACAGGAATGAAAAACTGTTTTTT. Its protein is CASSQGDRNEKLFF. Full variable domain (outside the CDR3, taken from reference TRBV25-1 and TRBJ1-4): EADIYQTPRYLVIGTGKKITLECSQTMGHDKMYWYQQDPGMELHLIHYSYGVNSTEKGDLSSESTVSRIRTEHFPLTLESARPSHTSQYLCASSQGDRNEKLFFGSGTQLSVL.

The rearrangement joins TRBV7-8 to TRBJ2-5; 7 bases line up with TRBD1. V was pared by 5 bases and J by 3 bases, with 6 bases of the junction left unmatched. The CDR3 contains 14 residues. Germline lookup yields CDR1 SGHVS and CDR2 FQNEAQ. The CDR3 loop is CASSPTTGKETQYF. CDR3 coding DNA: TGTGCCAGCAGCCCGACGACAGGGAAAGAGACCCAGTACTTC. The variable domain in full, with the rest retrieved from reference TRBV7-8 and TRBJ2-5, is GAGVSQSPRYKVAKRGQDVALRCDPISGHVSLFWYQQALGQGPEFLTYFQNEAQLDKSGLPSDRFFAERPEGSVSTLKIQRTQQEDSAVYLCASSPTTGKETQYFGPGTRLLVL.

The chain combines TRBV11-1 with TRBJ2-1; D is possibly TRBD1 (5 bases). V dropped 0 bases and J dropped 7 bases, with 7 bases sitting between them. Germline V lookup: CDR1 SGHAT, CDR2 FQDESV (reference sequence). CDR3 length equals 13 residues. The CDR3 is CASSLAGANEQFF. The CDR3 DNA reads TGTGCCAGCAGCTTAGCAGGGGCGAATGAGCAGTTCTTC.

CDR3 loop: CASSSDPRWANTGELFF. The CDR3 region has the DNA TGTGCCAGCAGCTCCGACCCGAGGTGGGCGAACACCGGGGAGCTGTTTTTT. V and J are TRBV7-2 and TRBJ2-2; D not certain. The CDR3 loop spans 17 amino acids. Per germline, CDR1 SGHTA and CDR2 FQGNSA. The V end was cut by 4 bases, the J end by 0 bases, with 15 bases between.

This clone was recorded a few times. The CDR3 DNA follows: TGTGCCAGCAACAGGGCATTGAAACGTGAAAAACTGTTTTTT. It codes for CASNRALKREKLFF. V is TRBV2 and J is TRBJ1-4, with a tentative D call TRBD1 (6 bases). This CDR3 region has 14 residues. CDR1 is SNHLY, CDR2 FYNNEI, per germline. Trimming left V 7 bases short and J 7 bases short, with 16 bases between.

The V gene is TRBV9, the J gene TRBJ2-3; 13 bases match TRBD2. Unmatched junction bases numbered 2, after V lost 6 bases and J lost 1 base. The length of the CDR3 is 15 residues. Germline loops: CDR1 SGDLS, CDR2 YYNGEE. This CDR3 is CASKTSGGGTDTQYF. In DNA, the CDR3 is TGTGCCAGCAAAACTAGCGGGGGGGGCACAGATACGCAGTATTTT.

The CDR3 coding sequence is TGTGCCAGCAGCACAGAACCAGGGAACTATGGCTACACCTTC. It is translated as CASSTEPGNYGYTF. The gene calls are TRBV9 and TRBJ1-2, with D maybe TRBD1 (5 bases). The length of the CDR3 is 14 residues. Germline V gene sequence: CDR1 SGDLS, CDR2 YYNGEE. The V and J ends lost 4 bases and 2 bases respectively, with 12 bases between them. Based on the CDR3 plus reference TRBV9 and TRBJ1-2, the full variable domain is DSGVTQTPKHLITATGQRVTLRCSPRSGDLSVYWYQQSLDQGLQFLIQYYNGEERAKGNILERFSAQQFPDLHSELNLSSLELGDSALYFCASSTEPGNYGYTFGSGTRLTVV.

The chain carries TRBV5-4 and TRBJ2-1; the D gene is possibly TRBD1 (7 bases). The CDR3 runs to 15 residues. Trimming took 6 bases from V and 9 from J, leaving 22 bases between them. CDR1 and CDR2 (germline): SGHNT, YYREEE (reference sequence). The CDR3 loop is CASTPFNPGGTEQFF. In DNA, the CDR3 is TGTGCCAGCACTCCATTCAACCCAGGGGGGACTGAGCAGTTCTTC.

This clone occurred a few times. V gene TRBV29-1 combines with J gene TRBJ1-5, with no clear D. Trimming stripped 3 bases from V and 0 bases from J, with 6 bases between. The CDR3 runs 13 residues. Germline CDR1 is SQVTM and CDR2 is ANQGSEA. The CDR3 bases are TGCAGCGTTGAGCAGAATAGCAATCAGCCCCAGCATTTT. Amino acids: CSVEQNSNQPQHF.